This T cell receptor beta chain stems from a study of CD8 T cells in Susac syndrome (dated by TCRdb to about 2019). For context, the study as a whole: Among the Susac syndrome patients who were sequenced, clinically active disease was present in over 5 and clinical remission was observed in fewer than 10. At blood withdrawal, Susac syndrome patients were either therapy-naive, taking corticosteroids (in some cases with IVIg as well), or taking IVIg alone. The study used repertoire sequencing to test whether antigen drove CD8+ T cell activation and differentiation in Susac syndrome. Clonality of the CD8+ T cell repertoire was compared between around 13 healthy donors, about 14 Susac syndrome patients and under 16 multiple sclerosis patients.

The research as a whole found: Sixteen Susac-specific public clones were identified in the total CD8+ repertoire, and 5 or 6 Susac-specific public clones were identified in the CD8+ TEMRA repertoire. The study acknowledged that relatively few individuals were included in the TCR sequencing and HLA analysis. Susac syndrome CD8+ repertoires showed clonal expansion, highest in CD8+ TEMRA cells and greater in clinically active than remitting patients.

RNA was extracted using the RNeasy kit, and about 0.45 to 1 ug of the RNA was reverse transcribed with random hexamers. The immunoSEQ multiplex PCR assay, covering 54 Vbeta and 13 Jbeta segments, was used to amplify TCR beta CDR3 regions. PCR amplification bias was corrected by using a synthetic template baseline for primer optimization and computational correction. Under the source paper's analysis protocol: Reads were assigned to V, D and J genes according to IMGT and analyzed in immunoSEQ Analyzer, with only productive sequences retained. To calculate clonality, Shannon entropy was normalized by log2 of the number of productive unique sequences and then subtracted from one. For each patient and control, public and private clones were evaluated among the 100 most prevalent clones. A clone was defined as Susac-specific if it was absent from the healthy and MS cohorts, from 950 to 1,300 published viral clones and from other ImmuneACCESS disease sequences. TCRdb trimmed public reads at Q25 via fastp, called clones via MiXCR and kept in-frame beta chains. Every entry covers one CDR3 protein and lists the most common genes and DNA from its rows. V and J calls and clone size were set by TCRdb, not the authors. Recorded for this sample are 100,000 to 150,000 distinct CDR3 sequences; about 93% of them occurred a single time. The ten largest clones add up to less than 0.25% of the sample.

V sheds 5 bases and J sheds 5 bases, leaving 12 bases between their ends. From the cysteine through the phenylalanine, the CDR3 covers 12 amino acids. Only the CDR3 DNA stays, 36 bases, in frame from base 1. The germline V gene encodes CDR1 GTSNPN and CDR2 SVGIG (reference sequence). Comments on this clonotype: The antigen this receptor binds is unknown. The sample holds no much larger clone one base away, and base qualities are not on file.

Peripheral blood CD8+ and CD4+ T cells from healthy donors, Susac syndrome patients and multiple sclerosis patients were profiled using high-throughput TCR beta sequencing. The Susac syndrome patients fulfilled recently defined diagnostic criteria for definite or probable disease. Bulk CD8+ and CD4+ T cells were purified by magnetic negative isolation, while CD8+ TEMRA cells were enriched using FACS. Blood was collected in EDTA tubes and processed within 24 hours, with PBMCs isolated through density gradient centrifugation. PBMCs intended for TCR sequencing were frozen in liquid nitrogen and were later thawed in a 37 degrees C water bath. The sorted or isolated CD4+, CD8+ and CD8+ TEMRA cells reached a purity of at least 90%.

Sequences were obtained from CD8+ T cells from PBMCs. The sequence came from a human donor with Susac syndrome. The chain uses TRBV30 and TRBJ1-2; the D gene is perhaps TRBD1, from 5 matching bases. The nucleotide sequence is given as TGTGCCTGGGTCGGGGGACGATATGGCTACACCTTC. This is translated as CAWVGGRYGYTF.